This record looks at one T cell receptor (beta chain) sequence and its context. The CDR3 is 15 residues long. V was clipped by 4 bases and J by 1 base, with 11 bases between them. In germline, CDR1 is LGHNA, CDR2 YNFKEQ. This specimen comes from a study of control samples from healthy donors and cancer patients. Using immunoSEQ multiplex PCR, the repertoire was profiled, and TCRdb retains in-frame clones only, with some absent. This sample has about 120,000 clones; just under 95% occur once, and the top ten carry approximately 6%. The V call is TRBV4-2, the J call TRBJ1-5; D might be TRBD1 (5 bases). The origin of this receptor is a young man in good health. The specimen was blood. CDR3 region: CASSRGVHSNQPQHF. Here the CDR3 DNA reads TGTGCCAGCAGCCGGGGGGTCCACAGCAATCAGCCCCAGCATTTT.